These 28 T cell receptor beta chains were sequenced from one sample in a study of tumor-infiltrating lymphocytes in primary liver carcinoma. The researchers obtained blood RNA from unsorted whole blood and also extracted germline DNA. Production of TCR beta cDNA used around 500 ng total RNA together with a constant-region primer. The TCR beta library was amplified through three nested multiplex PCR rounds in a modified ARM-PCR procedure. Investigators reported that the first two PCR rounds, at 10 cycles each, used TRBV1-TRBV30 forward primers with a C-beta reverse primer. TCRdb re-called the multiplex PCR reads with MiXCR, one entry per CDR3 protein. The table has about 200,000 distinct CDR3 sequences, approximately 65% seen once. Input material: peripheral blood. These receptors came from a woman in her sixties or seventies with primary liver carcinoma and hepatitis B virus infection.

The sample holds many counts of this clonotype. The chain employs TRBV6-5 and TRBJ1-2, with no clear D. Trimming cost V 5 bases and J 7 bases, with 14 bases left between them. The CDR3 extends over 13 amino acids. Germline lookup yields CDR1 MNHEY and CDR2 SVGAGI. CDR3 sequence reads: CASSGNLGRGYTF. The CDR3 nucleotides read TGTGCCAGCAGTGGGAACCTTGGGCGTGGCTACACCTTC.

A note on this clonotype: A single base separates this from a much larger clone, so it may be a read error. V usage is TRBV5-5 and J usage is TRBJ2-1; TRBD2 matches 7 bases. The J segment lost 4 bases and the V segment lost 3 bases, leaving 10 bases of the junction unmatched. Germline CDR1 reads SGHKS; CDR2 reads YYEKEE (reference sequence). This CDR3 spans 16 amino acids. CDR3 coding DNA: TGTGCCAGCAGCTCAACTGGCGGGAGCCGGTACAATGAGCAGTTCTTC. This gives the protein CASSSTGGSRYNEQFF.

Comments on this clonotype: One end of the junction varies from germline; a read error may be responsible. This chain links TRBV11-2 with TRBJ2-1; D is possibly TRBD2 (6 bases). Germline CDR1 reads SGHAT; CDR2 reads FQNNGV. The CDR3 has 17 residues. The DNA for the CDR3 is TGTGCCGGCAGCTTAAGACCACTAACGGGAGTACAGGATGTGCAGTTCTTC. Encoded protein: CAGSLRPLTGVQDVQFF. The complete variable domain, with remaining parts taken from reference TRBV11-2 and TRBJ2-1, reads EAGVAQSPRYKIIEKRQSVAFWCNPISGHATLYWYQQILGQGPKLLIQFQNNGVVDDSQLPKDRFSAERLKGVDSTLKIQPAKLEDSAVYLCAGSLRPLTGVQDVQFFGPGTRLTVL.

This clonotype was recorded at least ten times. The chain is built from TRBV10-2 and TRBJ2-5; D is possibly TRBD2 (5 bases). Deletions cut 8 bases from V and 5 bases from J, with 27 bases between. Looked up from germline, CDR1 is WSHSY and CDR2 is SAAADI. The CDR3 loop spans 17 amino acids. The CDR3 loop reads CASLSPGYKERVETQYF. The CDR3, as DNA: TGCGCCAGCTTGAGCCCGGGGTACAAGGAAAGGGTGGAGACCCAGTACTTC.

This clonotype has more than one count but fewer than ten. Since a much larger clone is just one base distant, this may be a read error. V is TRBV12-3 or TRBV12-4 and J is TRBJ2-1, with D perhaps TRBD2 (6 bases). The CDR3 covers 13 residues. The CDR3 DNA reads TGTACCTCCGTCGGGAGCGGGCATAATGAGCAGCTCTTC. The encoded protein is CTSVGSGHNEQLF.

This clonotype was found a few times. The rearrangement links TRBV5-1 to TRBJ1-5, with a weak D call TRBD1 (6 bases). The CDR3 is 15 residues long. Germline V gene sequence: CDR1 SGHRS, CDR2 YFSETQ. V was cut by 1 base and J by 2 bases, with 10 bases left in between. This chain's CDR3 is CASSLWGARNQPQHF. As DNA, the CDR3 is TGCGCCAGCAGCTTGTGGGGGGCGCGCAATCAGCCCCAGCATTTT.

A note on this clonotype: One base away lies a much larger clone, so this may be a sequencing read error. This chain uses TRBV12-3 or TRBV12-4 with TRBJ1-2; D gene ambiguous. The CDR3 has 15 residues. The CDR3 bases are TGTGCCAGCAGCCAGCGGTCTAGGCGGAACTATGGCTACATCTTC. It codes for CASSQRSRRNYGYIF.

The V call is TRBV5-1, the J call TRBJ2-1, with TRBD2 matching 14 bases. Germline values: CDR1 SGHRS, CDR2 YFSETQ. The CDR3 consists of 17 residues. The V segment lost 4 bases and the J segment 7 bases; nucleotides outside the gene matches: 10. Here the CDR3 reads CASSRLAGGPFPNEQFF. CDR3 DNA: TGCGCCAGCAGCCGACTAGCGGGAGGGCCTTTTCCAAATGAGCAGTTCTTC. The full variable domain, its missing parts supplied by reference TRBV5-1 and TRBJ2-1, is KAGVTQTPRYLIKTRGQQVTLSCSPISGHRSVSWYQQTPGQGLQFLFEYFSETQRNKGNFPGRFSGRQFSNSRSEMNVSTLELGDSALYLCASSRLAGGPFPNEQFFGPGTRLTVL.

This chain connects TRBV28 to TRBJ2-2, with 7 nucleotides matching TRBD2. In germline, CDR1 is MDHEN, CDR2 SYDVKM. The CDR3 spans 16 residues. J gave up 3 bases and V 1 base, and 5 bases lay outside the gene matches. CDR3 protein: CASSLLGGSDTGELFF. The CDR3 region has the DNA TGTGCCAGCAGTTTATTGGGAGGGAGCGACACCGGGGAGCTGTTTTTT. The full variable domain, with the rest looked up from reference TRBV28 and TRBJ2-2, is DVKVTQSSRYLVKRTGEKVFLECVQDMDHENMFWYRQDPGLGLRLIYFSYDVKMKEKGDIPEGYSVSREKKERFSLILESASTNQTSMYLCASSLLGGSDTGELFFGEGSRLTVL.

A single count supports this clonotype. This chain connects TRBV7-2 to TRBJ2-3; D is unresolved. Per germline, CDR1 SGHTA and CDR2 FQGNSA. This CDR3 comprises 15 residues. V gave up 7 bases and J gave up 3 bases, with 17 bases separating them. This CDR3 is CTSNLLVADTDTQYF. In nucleotides, the CDR3 is TGTACCAGCAATCTATTAGTGGCGGATACAGATACGCAGTATTTT.

The chain carries TRBV19 and TRBJ2-7; 7 positions match TRBD2. The germline V gene encodes CDR1 LNHDA and CDR2 SQIVND (reference sequence). The length of the CDR3 is 14 residues. V dropped 2 bases and J dropped 0; count of bases not matched to a gene: 1. The CDR3 DNA sequence: TGTGCCAGTAGTATACGGACTAGCTCCTACGAGCAGTACTTC. Encoded protein: CASSIRTSSYEQYF.

There are a few counts of this clonotype. Here the CDR3 DNA reads TGTGCCAGCAGCCAGACAGGACTCCCCTCGCAGTTCTTC. Its protein is CASSQTGLPSQFF. The V call is TRBV7-9, the J call TRBJ2-1, with D perhaps TRBD1 (6 bases). V was cut by 5 bases and J by 12 bases, with 17 bases left in between. The CDR3 has 13 residues. Germline lookup yields CDR1 SEHNR and CDR2 FQNEAQ (reference sequence).

This clonotype was counted at least ten times. V is TRBV11-3 and J is TRBJ2-2, with D perhaps TRBD1 (6 bases). V was trimmed by 5 bases and J by 6 bases, leaving 13 bases between them. The CDR3 covers 14 residues. Germline V gene sequence: CDR1 SGHNT, CDR2 YENEEA. CDR3 amino acids: CASSRGYGAGELFF. CDR3 in DNA: TGTGCCAGCAGCAGGGGGTATGGTGCCGGGGAGCTGTTTTTT.

This chain uses TRBV19 with TRBJ1-5; D possibly corresponds to TRBD1 (5 bases). V gave up 3 bases and J gave up 5 bases, with 8 bases separating them. The length of the CDR3 is 13 residues. Germline CDR1 and CDR2: LNHDA and SQIVND (reference sequence). The CDR3 nucleotides read TGTGCCAGTAGTATCGAGGGACATCAGCCCCAGCATTTT. It encodes CASSIEGHQPQHF. The whole variable domain, remainder taken from reference TRBV19 and TRBJ1-5, is DGGITQSPKYLFRKEGQNVTLSCEQNLNHDAMYWYRQDPGQGLRLIYYSQIVNDFQKGDIAEGYSVSREKKESFPLTVTSAQKNPTAFYLCASSIEGHQPQHFGDGTRLSIL.

In the case of this clonotype: A read error is possible here, since a much larger clone lies one base away. The CDR3 coding sequence is TGTGCCAGCTCCGCGAATAGCGGGGCATACAATGAGCAGTTCTTC. It is translated as CASSANSGAYNEQFF. The chain has TRBV12-3 or TRBV12-4 and TRBJ2-1; TRBD2 matches at 8 bases. This CDR3 comprises 15 residues. Trimming took 8 bases from V and 4 from J; bases not matched to a gene: 10.

Ten or more counts support this clonotype. The CDR3 DNA reads TGTGCCAGCAGCAAAGCCGAGGGACTAGCCAACAATGAGCAGTTCTTC. It codes for CASSKAEGLANNEQFF. The chain links TRBV21-1 to TRBJ2-1; TRBD2 is the table's D call, not checked against the DNA. TRBV21-1 is classified as a pseudogene. This CDR3 comprises 16 residues.

This clonotype was picked up a small number of times. The chain links TRBV30 to TRBJ1-1; D is uncertain. Germline V gene sequence: CDR1 GTSNPN, CDR2 SVGIG (reference sequence). V was trimmed by 3 bases and J by 6 bases, leaving 8 bases between them. The CDR3 is 11 amino acids. CDR3 bases: TGTGCCTGGAGACCTAGCGCTGAAGCTTTCTTT. Translation gives CAWRPSAEAFF.

For this clonotype: A read error may account for a junction end that differs from germline. The chain joins TRBV4-2 to TRBJ2-2; 8 bases are shared with TRBD2. The germline V gene has CDR1 LGHNA and CDR2 YNFKEQ. The CDR3 spans 16 residues. CDR3 nucleotide sequence: TGTGCCAGCAGCCCGGGACTAGTGGGAGAGGTCGGGGAACTGTTTTTT. Its protein is CASSPGLVGEVGELFF.

With respect to this clonotype: A read error may be the cause here, since a much bigger clone is one base away. The chain carries TRBV4-1 and TRBJ1-2; 11 bases fit TRBD1. The CDR3 contains 17 residues. Germline loops: CDR1 MGHRA, CDR2 YSYEKL. The chain's CDR3 is CASSHPRGDRGNYGCTF. As DNA, the CDR3 is TGCGCCAGCAGCCACCCCAGGGGGGACAGGGGGAACTATGGCTGCACCTTC.

The V and J genes are TRBV7-9 and TRBJ1-2, with TRBD1 as a possible D gene (6 bases). The CDR3 has 15 residues. Germline CDR1 SEHNR, CDR2 FQNEAQ (reference sequence). V was pared by 5 bases and J by 4 bases, with 17 bases between. This chain's CDR3 is CASSRGGELSYGYTF. The CDR3 region has the DNA TGTGCCAGCAGCAGGGGGGGCGAATTGAGCTATGGCTACACCTTC.

This clonotype has a count of ten or more. The chain uses TRBV7-9 and TRBJ1-6; D gene uncertain. The V gene lost 6 bases and the J gene lost 0 bases, with 6 bases spanning the gap. Per germline, CDR1 SEHNR and CDR2 FQNEAQ (reference sequence). This CDR3 is 14 amino acids long. The CDR3 DNA is TGTGCCAGCAGTGAAATCTCCTATAATTCACCCCTCCACTTT. Translating gives CASSEISYNSPLHF. The whole variable domain, filled in from reference TRBV7-9 and TRBJ1-6, reads DTGVSQNPRHKITKRGQNVTFRCDPISEHNRLYWYRQTLGQGPEFLTYFQNEAQLEKSRLLSDRFSAERPKGSFSTLEIQRTEQGDSAMYLCASSEISYNSPLHFGNGTRLTVT.

The table lists this clonotype with a count of one. Possible read error: a much larger clone is one base away. The gene calls are TRBV6-2 or TRBV6-3 and TRBJ1-5, with D possibly matching TRBD1 (6 bases). CDR1 is MNHEY, CDR2 SVGEGT, per germline. The CDR3 loop spans 14 amino acids. The CDR3 DNA reads TGTGCCAGCAGTTCCTACAGGGAAACTCAGACCCAGCATTTT. Protein product: CASSSYRETQTQHF.

About this clonotype itself: This may be a read error, as it is one base from a much larger clone. V and J are TRBV4-1 and TRBJ2-5; 8 nucleotides line up with TRBD1. The germline V gene encodes CDR1 MGHRA and CDR2 YSYEKL. The CDR3 has 16 amino acids. With 4 bases clipped from V and 3 bases from J, the junction kept 10 bases outside the gene matches. The CDR3 DNA is TGCGCCAGCAGCCCTATCGGACAGGGTAAAGAAGAGACCCAGTACTTC. Residues: CASSPIGQGKEETQYF.

This clonotype was observed a single time. The chain links TRBV5-4 to TRBJ1-1, with 8 positions matching TRBD1. CDR1 and CDR2 from the germline V gene are SGHNT and YYREEE (reference sequence). The CDR3 loop spans 13 amino acids. V gave up 4 bases and J gave up 14 bases; unmatched junction bases: 13. The CDR3 DNA reads TGTGCCAGCAGCAAAGGGCAGGGGGCTGAAGACTTCTTT. Translation gives CASSKGQGAEDFF.

On this clonotype: This could be a read error, since a much larger clone is one nucleotide away. The gene calls are TRBV4-1 and TRBJ2-2; 10 positions agree with TRBD1. Germline V gene sequence: CDR1 MGHRA, CDR2 YSYEKL. The CDR3 runs 14 residues. The CDR3 here is CANSRTGGTGELFF. The CDR3, as DNA: TGCGCCAACAGCCGGACAGGGGGCACCGGGGAGCTGTTTTTT.

As concerns this clonotype: At one boundary the junction diverges from the germline segment, which might be a read error. This chain connects TRBV11-2 to TRBJ2-3; D is ambiguous. The CDR3 consists of 14 residues. Germline V gives CDR1 SGHAT, CDR2 FQNNGV. CDR3 loop: CASSFKGGTDKQYF. DNA of the CDR3: TGTGCCAGCAGCTTCAAAGGTGGTACAGATAAGCAGTATTTT.

Concerning this clonotype itself: An end of the junction differs from the germline gene, which may be a read error. This sequence joins TRBV6-6 and TRBJ2-2; D possibly uses TRBD1 or TRBD2 (5 bases each). Germline V lookup: CDR1 MNHNY, CDR2 SVGAGI (reference sequence). CDR3 size: 16 residues. The CDR3 DNA reads as TGTGCCAGCAGTTACATTGGGGGACGGAACGCCGGGGAGCTGTTTTTT. Amino acid sequence: CASSYIGGRNAGELFF.

The gene calls are TRBV5-1 and TRBJ1-4; D remains unclear. This CDR3 contains 14 residues. Per the germline V gene, CDR1 is SGHRS and CDR2 is YFSETQ. Deletions cut 4 bases from V and 8 bases from J, with 15 bases between. CDR3 region: CASSEGPLYEKLFF. The DNA of the CDR3 is TGCGCCAGCAGCGAAGGACCTCTCTACGAAAAACTGTTTTTT.